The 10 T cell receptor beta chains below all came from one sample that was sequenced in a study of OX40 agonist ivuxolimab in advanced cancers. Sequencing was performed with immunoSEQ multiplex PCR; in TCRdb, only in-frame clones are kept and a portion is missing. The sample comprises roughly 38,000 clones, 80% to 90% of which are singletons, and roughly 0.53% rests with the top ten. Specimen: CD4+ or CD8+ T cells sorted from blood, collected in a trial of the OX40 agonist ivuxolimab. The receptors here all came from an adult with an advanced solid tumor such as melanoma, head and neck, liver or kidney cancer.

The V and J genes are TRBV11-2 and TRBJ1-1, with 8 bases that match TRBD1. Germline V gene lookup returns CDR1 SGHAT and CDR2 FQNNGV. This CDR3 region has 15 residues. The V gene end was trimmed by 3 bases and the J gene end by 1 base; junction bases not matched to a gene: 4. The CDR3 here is CASSLTGEGNTEAFF. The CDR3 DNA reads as TGTGCCAGCAGCTTGACAGGGGAGGGGAACACTGAAGCTTTCTTT.

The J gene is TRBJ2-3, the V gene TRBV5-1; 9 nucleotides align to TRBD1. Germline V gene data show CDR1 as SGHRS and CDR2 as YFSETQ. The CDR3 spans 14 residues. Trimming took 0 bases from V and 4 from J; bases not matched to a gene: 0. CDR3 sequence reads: CASSLGQGADTQYF. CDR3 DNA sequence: TGCGCCAGCAGCTTGGGACAGGGGGCAGATACGCAGTATTTT. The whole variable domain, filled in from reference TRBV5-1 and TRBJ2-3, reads KAGVTQTPRYLIKTRGQQVTLSCSPISGHRSVSWYQQTPGQGLQFLFEYFSETQRNKGNFPGRFSGRQFSNSRSEMNVSTLELGDSALYLCASSLGQGADTQYFGPGTRLTVL.

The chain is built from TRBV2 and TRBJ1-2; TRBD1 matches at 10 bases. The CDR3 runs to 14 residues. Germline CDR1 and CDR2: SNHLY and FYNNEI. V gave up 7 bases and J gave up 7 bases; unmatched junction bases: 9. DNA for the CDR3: TGTGCCAGCAAGGGGACAGGGGTTTTGGGTGGCTACACCTTC. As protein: CASKGTGVLGGYTF.

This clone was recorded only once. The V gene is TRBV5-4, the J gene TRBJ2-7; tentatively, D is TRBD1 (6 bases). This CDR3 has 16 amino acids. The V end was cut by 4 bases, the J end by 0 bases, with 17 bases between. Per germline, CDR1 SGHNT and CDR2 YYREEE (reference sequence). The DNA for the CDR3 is TGTGCCAGCAGCCAAACAGGACAGCCTAGCTCCTACGAGCAGTACTTC. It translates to CASSQTGQPSSYEQYF. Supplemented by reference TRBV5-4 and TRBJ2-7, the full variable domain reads ETGVTQSPTHLIKTRGQQVTLRCSSQSGHNTVSWYQQALGQGPQFIFQYYREEENGRGNFPPRFSGLQFPNYSSELNVNALELDDSALYLCASSQTGQPSSYEQYFGPGTRLTVT.

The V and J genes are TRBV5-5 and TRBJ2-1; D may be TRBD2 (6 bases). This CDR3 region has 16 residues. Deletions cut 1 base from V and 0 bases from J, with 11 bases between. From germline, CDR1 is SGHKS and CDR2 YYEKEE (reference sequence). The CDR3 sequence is CASSLWGRLSYNEQFF. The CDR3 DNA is TGTGCCAGCAGCTTGTGGGGGAGGCTCTCCTACAATGAGCAGTTCTTC.

The CDR3 loop is CASSQLAGAYNEQFF. In nucleotides, the CDR3 is TGTGCCAGCAGTCAACTAGCGGGGGCTTACAATGAGCAGTTCTTC. V and J are TRBV2 and TRBJ2-1; TRBD2 aligns across 11 bases. V lost 5 bases to trimming and J lost 4 bases; unmatched junction nucleotides: 4. The CDR3 runs 15 residues. Germline CDR1 SNHLY, CDR2 FYNNEI.

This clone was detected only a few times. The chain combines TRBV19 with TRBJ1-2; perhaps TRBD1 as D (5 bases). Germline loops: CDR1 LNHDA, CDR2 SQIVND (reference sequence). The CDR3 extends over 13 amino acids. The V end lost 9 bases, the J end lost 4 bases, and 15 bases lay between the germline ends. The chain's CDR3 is CASEGWGGYGYTF. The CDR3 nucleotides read TGTGCCAGCGAGGGATGGGGGGGCTATGGCTACACCTTC.

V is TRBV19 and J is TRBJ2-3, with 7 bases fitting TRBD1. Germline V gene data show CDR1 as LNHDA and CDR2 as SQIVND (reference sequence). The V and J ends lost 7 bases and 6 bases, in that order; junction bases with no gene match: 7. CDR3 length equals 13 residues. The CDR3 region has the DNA TGTGCCAGTACCCCGGACAGGCTGGATACGCAGTATTTT. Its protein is CASTPDRLDTQYF.

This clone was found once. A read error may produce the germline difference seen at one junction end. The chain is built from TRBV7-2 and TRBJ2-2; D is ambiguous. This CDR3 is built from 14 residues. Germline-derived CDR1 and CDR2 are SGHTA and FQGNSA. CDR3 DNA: TGTGCCGGCAGCTTATCGTACTCGACCGGGGAGCTGTTTTTT. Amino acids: CAGSLSYSTGELFF.

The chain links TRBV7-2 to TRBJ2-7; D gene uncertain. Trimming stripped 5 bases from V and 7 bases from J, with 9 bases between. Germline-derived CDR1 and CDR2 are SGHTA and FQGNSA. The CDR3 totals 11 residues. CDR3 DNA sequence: TGTGCCAGCAGCCGTCTGGAAGAGCAGTACTTC. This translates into CASSRLEEQYF.